The table lists the clone carrying this TCR beta chain with a count of one. Its antigen is unknown. The V gene lost 0 bases and the J gene lost 9 bases, with 6 bases spanning the gap. Germline values: CDR1 PRHDT, CDR2 FYEKMQ (reference sequence). The CDR3 totals 12 residues. Profiling relied on immunoSEQ multiplex PCR, and the TCRdb table lists in-frame clones only, not all of them. The sample records under 2,000,000 clones, approximately 95% being singletons. The data derive from a study of shared clonotypes between healthy human individuals. Study-wide points: Clonotypes shared by all four sorted-subset donors had higher generation probabilities than non-shared clonotypes. Only blood was sampled, and tissue TCR repertoires likely differ from blood ones.

Naive CD8 cells lacked CD45RO, underwent positive selection for CCR7 and left out terminally differentiated effector memory CD45RA+ cells. The chain employs TRBV13 and TRBJ1-5; no firm D call. The clonotype comes from a young man in good health. The sequenced sample was naive CD8+ T cells sorted from blood. CDR3 bases: TGTGCCAGCAGCTTAGGGGGCCGGCCCCAGCATTTT. Amino acids: CASSLGGRPQHF.